One TCR beta chain is described in this entry. The authors reverse transcribed roughly 0.5 to 1 ug RNA with random hexamers. Amplification of the TCR beta CDR3 was carried out by immunoSEQ multiplex PCR, which spanned a total of 54 Vbeta and 13 Jbeta segments. TCRdb processed the immunoSEQ multiplex PCR reads anew with MiXCR; each CDR3 protein has one entry. The table lists 300,000 to 350,000 distinct CDR3 sequences, about 92% of them singletons. The sample originates from a study of CD8 T cells in Susac syndrome. The length of the CDR3 is 15 residues. V shed 6 bases and J shed 4 bases, with 16 bases lying between them. Germline V gene data show CDR1 as MNHNY and CDR2 as SVGAGI (reference sequence). In blood CD8+ and CD4+ T cells, TCR beta underwent sequencing. Those who served as multiple sclerosis controls were treatment-naive patients with stable or active relapsing-remitting disease. TEMRA cells were FACS-enriched, unlike CD8+ and CD4+ T cells, which were negatively isolated.

The chain joins TRBV6-6 to TRBJ2-1; D possibly corresponds to TRBD2 (5 bases). The sample was CD4+ T cells from PBMCs. The sequence came from a human donor with multiple sclerosis. CDR3 residues: CASRVGGGPYNEQFF. The CDR3 bases are TGTGCCAGCAGGGTCGGTGGCGGGCCATACAATGAGCAGTTCTTC.